A selection of T cell receptor beta chains follows, all from one sample in a study of beta chain features in type 1 diabetes. Clones were sequenced by immunoSEQ multiplex PCR, and TCRdb holds only the in-frame ones, with some missing. The repertoire consists of a few hundred thousand clones, with 24% occurring once and the leading ten covering more than 0.009%. Sample: naive CD4+ T cells from blood. Source of these receptors: a woman in her twenties or thirties with type 1 diabetes. The CDR3 runs from the conserved cysteine through the conserved F or W. D genes are given only for firm matches. Size tells how often a clone was seen (once, few, many) or the class of an expanded clone, and some rows leave it out.

DNA: TGCAGCGTGGGGACAGTCAATGAAAAACTGTTTTTT
CDR3: CSVGTVNEKLFF
V: TRBV29-1
size: NA
J: TRBJ1-4
D: TRBD1
length: 12

DNA: TGTGCCTGGAGTGGTAACAATGAGCAGTTCTTC
CDR3: CAWSGNNEQFF
V: TRBV30
size: few
J: TRBJ2-1
D: NA
length: 11

DNA: TGTGCCAGCAGGAGCGGAGGTTCTGAGACCCAGTACTTC
CDR3: CASRSGGSETQYF
V: TRBV6-5
size: NA
J: TRBJ2-5
D: NA
length: 13

DNA: TGTGCCAGCTCACCACCCTCCTCCGGAGGGGACTATGGCTACACCTTC
CDR3: CASSPPSSGGDYGYTF
V: TRBV18
size: few
J: TRBJ1-2
D: NA
length: 16

DNA: TGTGCCAGCAGCTTAGGGCAGATGAACAATGAGCAGTTCTTC
CDR3: CASSLGQMNNEQFF
V: TRBV7-9
size: NA
J: TRBJ2-1
D: NA
length: 14

DNA: TGTGCCTGGAGTGTACAAAACGAGCAGTTCTTC
CDR3: CAWSVQNEQFF
V: TRBV30
size: few
J: TRBJ2-1
D: NA
length: 11

DNA: TGTGCCAGCAGTGCCTCCGGGACAGGAGCTAACGAGCAGTACTTC
CDR3: CASSASGTGANEQYF
V: TRBV25-1
size: few
J: TRBJ2-7
D: TRBD1
length: 15

DNA: TGCGCCAGCAGCCAGTCCGGCAGGACAGGGAACACTGAAGCTTTCTTT
CDR3: CASSQSGRTGNTEAFF
V: TRBV4-1
size: NA
J: TRBJ1-1
D: TRBD1
length: 16

DNA: TGCAGCGTGGGACAGATGAACACTGAAGCTTTCTTT
CDR3: CSVGQMNTEAFF
V: TRBV29-1
size: few
J: TRBJ1-1
D: TRBD1
length: 12

DNA: TGTGCCAGCAGCTCCAGCGGGAGGGAAGAGACCCAGTACTTC
CDR3: CASSSSGREETQYF
V: TRBV11-3
size: few
J: TRBJ2-5
D: TRBD2
length: 14

DNA: TGTGCCAGCAGTCCACCCGGGGGAGGGGAAGATACGCAGTATTTT
CDR3: CASSPPGGGEDTQYF
V: TRBV11-2
size: few
J: TRBJ2-3
D: TRBD2
length: 15

DNA: TGTGCCAGCAGCTTATCAGGGGACAATCAGCCCCAGCATTTT
CDR3: CASSLSGDNQPQHF
V: TRBV7-2
size: few
J: TRBJ1-5
D: NA
length: 14

DNA: TGTGCCACCAGCAGAGATGGGACTAGTAACGGTGGTGAGCAGTTCTTC
CDR3: CATSRDGTSNGGEQFF
V: TRBV15
size: NA
J: TRBJ2-1
D: TRBD2
length: 16

DNA: TGCAGCGTTGGCCGGGACAGGGGGTTCAATGAGCAGTTCTTC
CDR3: CSVGRDRGFNEQFF
V: TRBV29-1
size: NA
J: TRBJ2-1
D: TRBD1
length: 14

DNA: TGCAGCGTTGAGGCCGGGACACTGAATCAGCCCCAGCATTTT
CDR3: CSVEAGTLNQPQHF
V: TRBV29-1
size: few
J: TRBJ1-5
D: NA
length: 14

DNA: TGTGCCAGTAGTATCATGTCGGGACAGACTAACTATGGCTACACCTTC
CDR3: CASSIMSGQTNYGYTF
V: TRBV19
size: NA
J: TRBJ1-2
D: TRBD1
length: 16

DNA: TGTGCCAGCAGCCGAGAAGACAGGGACAGCAATCAGCCCCAGCATTTT
CDR3: CASSREDRDSNQPQHF
V: TRBV7-9
size: few
J: TRBJ1-5
D: TRBD1
length: 16

DNA: TGCAGCGCCCCGACAGGGAGCTATGGCTACACCTTC
CDR3: CSAPTGSYGYTF
V: TRBV29-1
size: NA
J: TRBJ1-2
D: TRBD1
length: 12

DNA: TGCAGCGTTGACCCGCTGCGCCCCGGTAGAGGGAACACTGAAGCTTTCTTT
CDR3: CSVDPLRPGRGNTEAFF
V: TRBV29-1
size: NA
J: TRBJ1-1
D: NA
length: 17

DNA: TGTGCCAGCAGCTTGTCCGGGAGGGAGACCCAGTACTTC
CDR3: CASSLSGRETQYF
V: TRBV5-4
size: NA
J: TRBJ2-5
D: TRBD2
length: 13

DNA: TGTGCCAGCAGTGATAGCTGGAACTACGAGCAGTACTTC
CDR3: CASSDSWNYEQYF
V: TRBV2
size: NA
J: TRBJ2-7
D: NA
length: 13

DNA: TGCAGCGGAACTCGACAGGGGTGGGACACTGAAGCTTTCTTT
CDR3: CSGTRQGWDTEAFF
V: TRBV29-1
size: few
J: TRBJ1-1
D: TRBD1
length: 14

DNA: TGTGCCAGCAGTTTATCGGCTAGCGGGGGCACCGGGGAGCTGTTTTTT
CDR3: CASSLSASGGTGELFF
V: TRBV27
size: NA
J: TRBJ2-2
D: TRBD2
length: 16

DNA: TGTGCCAGCAGCCAAGATCAGGGGGAGACCTACGAGCAGTACTTC
CDR3: CASSQDQGETYEQYF
V: TRBV4-2
size: few
J: TRBJ2-7
D: TRBD1
length: 15

DNA: TGTGCCAGCAGTCCTTGGGTAGCGGTAGATACGCAGTATTTT
CDR3: CASSPWVAVDTQYF
V: TRBV28
size: NA
J: TRBJ2-3
D: NA
length: 14

DNA: TGTGCCAGCTCATCGACAGGGGGCGCGAATCAGCCCCAGCATTTT
CDR3: CASSSTGGANQPQHF
V: TRBV18
size: NA
J: TRBJ1-5
D: TRBD1
length: 15

DNA: TGTGCCTGGATCGACGGACTAGCGTACAATGAGCAGTTCTTC
CDR3: CAWIDGLAYNEQFF
V: TRBV30
size: few
J: TRBJ2-1
D: TRBD2
length: 14

DNA: TGTGCCAGTAGTAGAGAGGGCAGGGCCTACCAAGAGACCCAGTACTTC
CDR3: CASSREGRAYQETQYF
V: TRBV19
size: NA
J: TRBJ2-5
D: NA
length: 16

DNA: TGTGCCAGCAGCTTAGGCCAGTCTGGGGCCAACGTCCTGACTTTC
CDR3: CASSLGQSGANVLTF
V: TRBV7-9
size: few
J: TRBJ2-6
D: NA
length: 15

DNA: TGTGCCAGCAGCGCCGACTCAGGGACCTACAATGAGCAGTTCTTC
CDR3: CASSADSGTYNEQFF
V: TRBV7-2
size: few
J: TRBJ2-1
D: NA
length: 15

DNA: TGTGCCAGCCCCCCCAGAGCTAGCGGGGACTACGAGCAGTACTTC
CDR3: CASPPRASGDYEQYF
V: TRBV28
size: NA
J: TRBJ2-7
D: TRBD2
length: 15

DNA: TGTGCCTGGAGTCTGGCCCTAGCGGGAAGCACAGATACGCAGTATTTT
CDR3: CAWSLALAGSTDTQYF
V: TRBV30
size: NA
J: TRBJ2-3
D: TRBD2
length: 16

DNA: TGTGCCAGCAGTTACTCGGGGGGTGTGGTAGGCGAGCAGTACTTC
CDR3: CASSYSGGVVGEQYF
V: TRBV6-5
size: few
J: TRBJ2-7
D: NA
length: 15

DNA: TGTGCCAGCAGTGTACCGGGACAGGGGGGCCATCAGCCCCAGCATTTT
CDR3: CASSVPGQGGHQPQHF
V: TRBV28
size: few
J: TRBJ1-5
D: TRBD1
length: 16

DNA: TGTGCCAGCAGATCTACTAGCGCCGGGGAGCTGTTTTTT
CDR3: CASRSTSAGELFF
V: TRBV5-6
size: NA
J: TRBJ2-2
D: TRBD2
length: 13

DNA: TGTGCCTGGAGCCTCGGACAGGTCAGGGGCTACACCTTC
CDR3: CAWSLGQVRGYTF
V: TRBV30
size: few
J: TRBJ1-2
D: TRBD1
length: 13

DNA: TGTGCCAGCAGCCCCGGACAGGCCCAAGAGACCCAGTACTTC
CDR3: CASSPGQAQETQYF
V: TRBV7-9
size: few
J: TRBJ2-5
D: TRBD1
length: 14

DNA: TGTGCCAGCAGTTCCCCGCAGGGGGCAGATACGCAGTATTTT
CDR3: CASSSPQGADTQYF
V: TRBV25-1
size: few
J: TRBJ2-3
D: TRBD1
length: 14

DNA: TGTGCCAGCAGCACTGACCCACTAACCTACGAGCAGTACTTC
CDR3: CASSTDPLTYEQYF
V: TRBV9
size: few
J: TRBJ2-7
D: NA
length: 14

DNA: TGTGCCAGCAGCCAGGGAGGGCCCGTTAATGGCTACACCTTC
CDR3: CASSQGGPVNGYTF
V: TRBV4-2
size: few
J: TRBJ1-2
D: NA
length: 14

DNA: TGCGCCAGCAGCTTGGATAGCTTGCGGTTGAGCTCCTACGAGCAGTACTTC
CDR3: CASSLDSLRLSSYEQYF
V: TRBV5-1
size: NA
J: TRBJ2-7
D: NA
length: 17

DNA: TGTGCCTGGAGTCCCGGGACATCGAACACTGAAGCTTTCTTT
CDR3: CAWSPGTSNTEAFF
V: TRBV30
size: few
J: TRBJ1-1
D: NA
length: 14

DNA: TGTGCTAGTGCCATAAGGTCGGGTTCCGTCTTGTACTTC
CDR3: CASAIRSGSVLYF
V: TRBV12-5
size: NA
J: TRBJ2-7
D: NA
length: 13

DNA: TGTGCCAGCAGCAAAGTGGGCGGGGGACACTCCTACGAGCAGTACTTC
CDR3: CASSKVGGGHSYEQYF
V: TRBV21-1
size: NA
J: TRBJ2-7
D: NA
length: 16

DNA: TGTGCCAGCAGCGTAGGCGGGAGGAGCTCCTACAATGAGCAGTTCTTC
CDR3: CASSVGGRSSYNEQFF
V: TRBV9
size: NA
J: TRBJ2-1
D: TRBD2
length: 16

DNA: TGTGCCTGGTCCCCGGAGAGGAACACTGAAGCTTTCTTT
CDR3: CAWSPERNTEAFF
V: TRBV30
size: few
J: TRBJ1-1
D: NA
length: 13

DNA: TGTGCCAGCAGCAGACAGGGGGGAACGGGCACTGAAGCTTTCTTT
CDR3: CASSRQGGTGTEAFF
V: TRBV6-4
size: NA
J: TRBJ1-1
D: TRBD1
length: 15

DNA: TGTGCCAGCAGTCAGACAGGCAACACTGAAGCTTTCTTT
CDR3: CASSQTGNTEAFF
V: TRBV6-5
size: few
J: TRBJ1-1
D: NA
length: 13

DNA: TGCGCCAGCAGCCAAGAGTTACCCAGACTACAGTTCACAGATACGCAGTATTTT
CDR3: CASSQELPRLQFTDTQYF
V: TRBV4-1
size: NA
J: TRBJ2-3
D: NA
length: 18